Below are 9 T cell receptor beta chains sequenced from a single sample in a study of PD-L1 blockade in urothelial cancer (dated by TCRdb to about 2017). Libraries were prepared through the immunoSEQ multiplex PCR assay. TCRdb provides this immuneACCESS table in a form limited to in-frame rearrangements. Some clones are lacking; in checked studies, under half of them reflect an unresolved V gene, and why the rest are absent is not known. This sample holds tens of thousands of clones; around nine tenths were observed only once. The top ten clones comprise around 1.9% of the sample. The material sequenced was PBMCs, taken around atezolizumab (anti-PD-L1) treatment. The receptors originated from a man aged 45-65 years with urothelial cancer.

In its sample, this clone was seen once. The chain links TRBV19 to TRBJ2-7; 8 bases match TRBD1. The length of the CDR3 is 13 residues. The trim removed 5 bases at V and 3 bases at J, leaving 3 bases unmatched. Germline CDR1 LNHDA, CDR2 SQIVND (reference sequence). DNA of the CDR3: TGTGCCAGTAGTTTTGGACAGGGCTACGAGCAGTACTTC. This gives the protein CASSFGQGYEQYF.

The chain uses TRBV5-6 and TRBJ2-7, with 8 bases fitting TRBD2. The J segment lost 2 bases and the V segment lost 1 base, leaving 5 bases of the junction unmatched. The CDR3 runs to 15 residues. The germline V gene encodes CDR1 SGHDT and CDR2 YYEEEE. CDR3 residues: CASSLKAGVPYEQYF. Here the CDR3 DNA reads TGTGCCAGCAGCTTGAAAGCGGGAGTCCCCTACGAGCAGTACTTC.

The chain couples TRBV7-7 to TRBJ2-3; 8 bases match TRBD2. Germline CDR1 and CDR2: SSHAT and FNYEAQ (reference sequence). Trimming at V came to 1 base and at J to 6 bases, leaving 6 bases not matched to a gene. This CDR3 has 15 residues. The CDR3 protein is CASSLGAGEVDTQYF. Written as DNA, the CDR3 is TGTGCCAGCAGCTTAGGAGCGGGGGAGGTGGATACGCAGTATTTT.

The CDR3 loop reads CASSILRNEQFF. CDR3 DNA sequence: TGTGCCAGTAGTATTTTGCGGAATGAGCAGTTCTTC. The J gene is TRBJ2-1, the V gene TRBV19; no clear D. Trimming removed 3 bases at V and 7 bases at J, with 7 bases between. CDR1 and CDR2 (germline): LNHDA, SQIVND (reference sequence). The CDR3 runs to 12 residues.

This sequence joins TRBV27 and TRBJ2-5, with TRBD2 identical over 7 bases. The CDR3 is 14 residues long. Unmatched junction bases numbered 10, after V lost 6 bases and J lost 6 bases. Germline lookup yields CDR1 MNHEY and CDR2 SMNVEV (reference sequence). CDR3 bases: TGTGCCAGCAGGTTTGGGGGAGGGGTACAGACCCAGTACTTC. Amino acid sequence: CASRFGGGVQTQYF.

V gene TRBV9 combines with J gene TRBJ1-3, with a weak D call TRBD1 (5 bases). Trimming took off 2 bases at V and 1 base at J, with 10 bases between the two ends. The CDR3 is 15 residues long. From germline, CDR1 is SGDLS and CDR2 YYNGEE. This CDR3 reads CASSVEGLSGNTIYF. CDR3 in DNA: TGTGCCAGCAGCGTGGAGGGGCTATCTGGAAACACCATATATTTT.

This chain uses TRBV19 with TRBJ1-6, with TRBD1 identical over 7 bases. With V trimmed by 6 bases and J by 8 bases, 7 bases remained unmatched. The CDR3 loop spans 14 amino acids. CDR1 is LNHDA, CDR2 SQIVND, per germline (reference sequence). The CDR3 loop is CASRNRGEDSPLHF. DNA of the CDR3: TGTGCCAGTAGGAACAGGGGAGAGGATTCACCCCTCCACTTT.

The rearrangement links TRBV9 to TRBJ2-2; 7 bases agree with TRBD2. CDR1 is SGDLS, CDR2 YYNGEE, per germline. The CDR3 contains 16 residues. J was trimmed by 6 bases and V by 2 bases; bases with no gene match: 10. For the CDR3, the DNA is TGTGCCAGCAGCGTGGTCCTCAGCGGGAAGGCCGGGGAGCTGTTTTTT. As protein: CASSVVLSGKAGELFF.

This rearrangement joins TRBV9 to TRBJ2-1, with 8 bases identical to TRBD2. Germline values: CDR1 SGDLS, CDR2 YYNGEE. The CDR3 extends over 17 amino acids. Unmatched junction bases numbered 12, after V lost 1 base and J lost 6 bases. This CDR3 reads CASSVTSGRAASNEQFF. The CDR3 nucleotides are TGTGCCAGCAGCGTAACCAGCGGGAGAGCCGCGTCCAATGAGCAGTTCTTC.